The present T cell receptor (beta chain) was sequenced within a study of T cell repertoires in aging, cancer and after chemotherapy. Peripheral blood genomic DNA, not sorted cells or RNA, was the template. Germline V gene sequence: CDR1 SGHTA, CDR2 FQGNSA. CDR3 length equals 15 residues. V dropped 3 bases and J dropped 8; count of bases not matched to a gene: 10. A mixed TRB-A/B primer pool amplified rearranged TRB by multiplex touch-down PCR. TCRdb re-called the multiplex PCR reads through MiXCR, storing one row per CDR3 protein. The data contain some 9,300 distinct CDR3 sequences, 40% of them singletons. Study-level points and caveats: Untreated cancer patients had significantly lower blood TCR diversity than age-matched healthy donors. In healthy donors, age-related TCR diversity loss mainly reflected lost richness.

Note on this clonotype: What it binds is not known.

Material for sequencing was blood. The clonotype comes from a human donor in good health. The rearrangement uses TRBV7-2 and TRBJ1-3; 7 bases agree with TRBD1. Here the CDR3 DNA reads TGTGCCAGCAGCTTCGAGGGACAGAGCCGGTACACCATATATTTT. It specifies CASSFEGQSRYTIYF.